The TCR beta chain under discussion was sequenced for a study of control samples from healthy donors and cancer patients (dated by TCRdb to 2018 to 2020). The library was produced with the immunoSEQ multiplex PCR assay. TCRdb took this table from immuneACCESS and kept in-frame rearrangements with V and J called. Such tables lack part of the clones; where checked against another copy, unresolved V genes explain under half of the gap, and the rest is unexplained. The sample table lists approximately 150,000 clones, around nine tenths of them with a count of one. The ten largest account for approximately 7.5% of the sample. A remark on this clone: What this receptor recognizes is not known. No much larger clone is present one base from it, and per-base qualities are unavailable.

Here V drops 2 bases and J drops 7 bases, and the junction holds 9 bases not matched to any gene. The CDR3 numbers 15 residues from cysteine through phenylalanine. Only the CDR3 DNA stays, 45 bases, in frame from base 1. CDR1 and CDR2 are read off the germline V gene as MNHEY and SVGAGI. The receptor comes from a man aged 45-65 years with head and neck cancer. The chain joins TRBV6-5 to TRBJ2-7; 9 bases in the middle match TRBD2. The material sequenced was PBMCs. The CDR3 reads as follows: CASSYRSGRTREQYF. In nucleotides, the sequence is TGTGCCAGCAGTTACCGTAGCGGGAGAACGAGAGAGCAGTACTTC.